A single TCR beta chain is shown here with its context. Its antigen is as yet unknown. V was shortened by 3 bases and J by 5 bases, with 7 bases between the two germline ends. CDR1 is SNHLY, CDR2 FYNNEI, per germline. CDR3 size: 12 residues. Universal primer sites and UMIs were introduced during 5'RACE template-switching synthesis of TCR cDNA. TCRdb redid the calling of the 5' RACE reads with MiXCR, one entry per CDR3 protein. The sample carries 250,000 to 350,000 distinct CDR3 sequences, around 4.4% recorded once. This sample is part of a study of T cells after yellow fever vaccination. Across the study: With SMART-Seq v4 Ultra Low Input, the fractions containing low cell numbers were prepared. Study-level findings and limits: Subsequent booster samples again held most clones from primary vaccination (more than 95% CD4, roughly 90% CD8). Across the CD4 and CD8 compartments, a small share of clonotypes was present in both.

This sequence originates from a man aged 18 to 29 who received the YFV17D yellow fever vaccine. The chain employs TRBV2 and TRBJ2-5, with a tentative D call TRBD2 (5 bases). The sequencing here drew on PBMCs, taken 15 days after the yellow fever booster vaccination. Here the CDR3 reads CASSEGAETQYF. The CDR3, as DNA: TGTGCCAGCAGTGAGGGAGCGGAGACCCAGTACTTC.